These 30 T cell receptor beta chains were sequenced from one sample in a study of blood T cell repertoires in COVID-19. Produced via immunoSEQ multiplex PCR; TCRdb's table is partial and in-frame only. The sample consists of about 120,000 clones, around nine tenths of them appearing once. The sequenced sample consisted of peripheral blood. These receptors all come from a man aged 50 to 60 with active COVID-19.

The chain recombines TRBV11-3 with TRBJ1-1, with D possibly being TRBD1 (6 bases). The CDR3 is 14 amino acids. The germline V gene has CDR1 SGHNT and CDR2 YENEEA. V gave up 6 bases and J gave up 1 base, with 12 bases separating them. DNA for the CDR3: TGTGCCAGCAGTAGAAGGGGGGGGAACACTGAAGCTTTCTTT. This codes for CASSRRGGNTEAFF.

This rearrangement joins TRBV14 to TRBJ1-4; possible D gene TRBD1, 5 bases. Germline CDR1 is SGHDN and CDR2 is FVKESK. This CDR3 region has 14 residues. Between the trimmed V and J ends, which lost 3 bases and 5 bases, there was a span of 10 bases. The CDR3 sequence is CASSQRGLNEKLFF. Written as DNA, the CDR3 is TGTGCCAGCAGCCAGAGGGGACTAAATGAAAAACTGTTTTTT.

The J gene is TRBJ2-5, the V gene TRBV7-2; 13 bases align to TRBD2. Germline loops: CDR1 SGHTA, CDR2 FQGNSA. This CDR3 region has 16 residues. V trimming: 3 bases; J trimming: 4 bases; junction bases outside the gene matches: 5. DNA for the CDR3: TGTGCCAGCAGCTTCGCGACTAGCGGGAGGACAGAGACCCAGTACTTC. Its translation is CASSFATSGRTETQYF.

J is TRBJ1-1 and V is TRBV25-1; perhaps TRBD1 as D (6 bases). Trimming left V 3 bases short and J 9 bases short, with 11 bases between. Germline V gene data show CDR1 as MGHDK and CDR2 as SYGVNS. This CDR3 has 12 residues. CDR3 in amino acids: CASSDGTIKAFF. Here the CDR3 DNA reads TGTGCCAGCAGTGATGGGACAATCAAAGCTTTCTTT.

The CDR3 bases are TGTGCCATCAGGGGACAGGCGAGTGAAAAACTGTTTTTT. It yields the protein CAIRGQASEKLFF. The chain carries TRBV10-3 and TRBJ1-4, with 8 positions matching TRBD1. The CDR3 spans 13 residues. Germline loops: CDR1 ENHRY, CDR2 SYGVKD. J gave up 7 bases and V 6 bases, and 4 bases lay outside the gene matches.

The rearrangement links TRBV12-5 to TRBJ2-3; 7 bases are shared with TRBD2. The ends lost 6 bases at V and 0 bases at J; junction bases unmatched: 12. In germline, CDR1 is LGHNT, CDR2 FRNRAP. The CDR3 has 17 amino acids. This chain's CDR3 is CASGGGSGSYSTDTQYF. The CDR3, as DNA: TGTGCTAGTGGGGGAGGTAGCGGGTCCTATAGCACAGATACGCAGTATTTT.

In DNA, the CDR3 is TGCGCCAGCAGCTTGGCACAGGGGGGCTACGAGCAGTACTTC. This translates into CASSLAQGGYEQYF. The chain links TRBV5-1 to TRBJ2-7; 8 nucleotides align to TRBD1. The V segment lost 0 bases and the J segment 3 bases; nucleotides outside the gene matches: 2. The CDR3 is 14 residues long. In germline, CDR1 is SGHRS, CDR2 YFSETQ.

This clone was seen more than once but under ten times. CDR3 residues: CASSKGLAGGNEQFF. The CDR3 bases are TGTGCCAGCTCAAAGGGACTAGCGGGAGGCAATGAGCAGTTCTTC. The chain carries TRBV18 and TRBJ2-1; 15 bases are shared with TRBD2. V was clipped by 5 bases and J by 6 bases; unmatched bases: 2. CDR3 size: 15 residues. Germline CDR1 is KGHSH and CDR2 is LQKENI.

This chain connects TRBV7-9 to TRBJ2-5; possible D gene TRBD2, 5 bases. Germline V CDR1 and CDR2: SEHNR, FQNEAQ (reference sequence). The CDR3 is made up of 13 amino acids. Trimming shortened V by 6 bases and J by 5 bases, and 13 bases separated the two germline ends. The CDR3 reads CASSMRGIETQYF. CDR3 nucleotides: TGTGCCAGCAGTATGAGAGGGATCGAGACCCAGTACTTC.

V is TRBV10-3 and J is TRBJ2-1, with D maybe TRBD1 (5 bases). Trimming pared 2 bases from V and 9 bases from J, leaving 8 bases between. CDR1 is ENHRY, CDR2 SYGVKD, per germline. CDR3 size: 12 residues. DNA for the CDR3: TGTGCCATCAGTGAGAATAGGGGTGAGCAGTTCTTC. Protein: CAISENRGEQFF.

V gene TRBV12-5 combines with J gene TRBJ2-3, with D hard to call. This CDR3 is built from 12 residues. The germline V gene has CDR1 LGHNT and CDR2 FRNRAP. Trimming stripped 6 bases from V and 2 bases from J, with 6 bases between. The CDR3 loop reads CASGRDTDTQYF. CDR3 nucleotides: TGTGCTAGTGGCCGAGACACAGATACGCAGTATTTT.

The chain recombines TRBV19 with TRBJ1-6, with 9 positions matching TRBD1. The germline gives CDR1 LNHDA, CDR2 SQIVND (reference sequence). This CDR3 contains 15 residues. V shed 4 bases and J 10 bases; nucleotides not matched to a gene: 8. The CDR3 nucleotides are TGTGCCAGTAGTAAGGACAGGGGCGGATTGTCACCCCTCCACTTT. It yields the protein CASSKDRGGLSPLHF.

The gene calls are TRBV3-1 (or the pseudogene TRBV3-2) and TRBJ1-5, with D hard to call. The CDR3 length is 13 residues. V was shortened by 1 base and J by 3 bases, with 4 bases between the two germline ends. Germline V CDR1 and CDR2: LGHDT, YNNKEL (reference sequence). Here the CDR3 DNA reads TGTGCCAGCAGCCAAGTCAACAATCAGCCCCAGCATTTT. Protein sequence: CASSQVNNQPQHF.

The rearrangement links TRBV19 to TRBJ2-3; 9 bases align to TRBD1. V dropped 6 bases and J dropped 3; count of bases not matched to a gene: 10. The CDR3 spans 16 residues. Germline V gene sequence: CDR1 LNHDA, CDR2 SQIVND (reference sequence). CDR3 coding DNA: TGTGCCAGTAGCCGCAGGGGGACAGGGACAACAGATACGCAGTATTTT. It yields the protein CASSRRGTGTTDTQYF.

The chain carries TRBV20-1 and TRBJ2-3; D not certain. This CDR3 has 11 amino acids. Germline V gives CDR1 DFQATT, CDR2 SNEGSKA (reference sequence). The V and J ends lost 3 bases and 6 bases respectively, with 7 bases between them. CDR3 loop: CSASDWDTQYF. CDR3 sequence (DNA): TGCAGTGCTAGCGACTGGGATACGCAGTATTTT.

The chain employs TRBV2 and TRBJ1-5; 8 bases match TRBD1. CDR1 and CDR2 (germline): SNHLY, FYNNEI. This CDR3 contains 15 residues. J was trimmed by 4 bases and V by 6 bases; bases with no gene match: 8. CDR3 nucleotides: TGTGCCAGCAGGCTACTCACAGGGGGAAATCAGCCCCAGCATTTT. Protein sequence: CASRLLTGGNQPQHF.

The gene calls are TRBV25-1 and TRBJ2-3; 10 bases map to TRBD1. Germline values: CDR1 MGHDK, CDR2 SYGVNS. The CDR3 sequence is 15 residues long. The junction had 8 bases not matched to a gene; V was cut back by 4 bases and J by 7 bases. The CDR3 coding sequence is TGTGCCAGCAGTGTTATTGGGACAGGGGAAAATACGCAGTATTTT. Its protein is CASSVIGTGENTQYF.

V is TRBV24-1 and J is TRBJ2-3; 12 nucleotides match TRBD2. The CDR3 has 17 amino acids. Germline lookup yields CDR1 KGHDR and CDR2 SFDVKD. Trimming took 3 bases from V and 4 from J; bases not matched to a gene: 7. The CDR3 sequence: CATSDRSSGRAPDTQYF. As DNA, the CDR3 is TGTGCCACCAGTGATCGATCTAGCGGGAGGGCCCCAGATACGCAGTATTTT.

This clone was observed a single time. This chain joins TRBV6-5 and TRBJ1-2; 8 bases line up with TRBD1. Unmatched junction bases numbered 8, after V lost 6 bases and J lost 2 bases. The CDR3 loop spans 15 amino acids. Looked up from germline, CDR1 is MNHEY and CDR2 is SVGAGI. CDR3 bases: TGTGCCAGCAGGGACCACAGGGGGGTGAACTATGGCTACACCTTC. It codes for CASRDHRGVNYGYTF.

This sequence joins TRBV11-2 and TRBJ1-2, with D maybe TRBD1 (6 bases). This CDR3 has 13 amino acids. The germline V gene encodes CDR1 SGHAT and CDR2 FQNNGV. Trimming pared 5 bases from V and 8 bases from J, leaving 15 bases between. The DNA of the CDR3 is TGTGCCAGCAGCGCCCTACAGGGTGTCGGCTACACCTTC. Protein: CASSALQGVGYTF.

This clone was picked up a small number of times. Other DNA sequences in the sample encode the same CDR3. This chain joins TRBV7-7 and TRBJ2-2, with D tentatively TRBD2 (5 bases). Trimming shortened V by 2 bases and J by 4 bases, and 8 bases separated the two germline ends. The CDR3 contains 14 residues. Germline V gives CDR1 SSHAT, CDR2 FNYEAQ (reference sequence). The CDR3 region is CASSLTGSTGELFF. The DNA of the CDR3 is TGTGCCAGCAGCTTAACGGGATCCACCGGGGAGCTGTTTTTT.

The chain combines TRBV6-5 with TRBJ2-6; TRBD1 matches 7 bases. Germline assignment: CDR1 MNHEY and CDR2 SVGAGI. CDR3 length: 14 residues. V lost 6 bases and J lost 2; bases outside the gene matches: 1. CDR3 in amino acids: CASSRGTGANVLTF. The DNA of the CDR3 is TGTGCCAGCAGCAGGGGGACTGGGGCCAACGTCCTGACTTTC.

The chain carries TRBV10-3 and TRBJ1-2; 12 positions agree with TRBD1. The CDR3 sequence is 17 residues long. Germline lookup yields CDR1 ENHRY and CDR2 SYGVKD. V shed 4 bases, J shed 2 bases, and the junction held 8 bases outside the gene matches. CDR3: CAISGGQGALSNYGYTF. The CDR3 region has the DNA TGTGCCATCAGTGGGGGACAGGGGGCCCTTTCAAACTATGGCTACACCTTC.

The gene calls are TRBV29-1 and TRBJ2-1; D ambiguous. The length of the CDR3 is 11 residues. Germline-derived CDR1 and CDR2 are SQVTM and ANQGSEA. Trimming took 6 bases from V and 7 from J, leaving 10 bases between them. The CDR3 reads CSVGSVNEQFF. CDR3 sequence (DNA): TGCAGCGTCGGGTCGGTGAATGAGCAGTTCTTC.

CDR3 sequence reads: CASSGAGSLPGEQFF. The CDR3, as DNA: TGCGCCAGCAGCGGGGCGGGATCCCTCCCGGGGGAGCAGTTCTTC. J is TRBJ2-1 and V is TRBV5-1, with D perhaps matching TRBD2 (6 bases). The CDR3 consists of 15 residues. The germline gives CDR1 SGHRS, CDR2 YFSETQ. V was clipped by 4 bases and J by 10 bases, with 21 bases between them.

CDR3 region: CASGALAVSTDTQYF. The CDR3 DNA is TGTGCTAGTGGTGCTCTAGCGGTAAGCACAGATACGCAGTATTTT. V and J are TRBV12-5 and TRBJ2-3, with TRBD2 matching 7 bases. CDR3 size: 15 residues. The germline V gene encodes CDR1 LGHNT and CDR2 FRNRAP. Trimming took 5 bases from V and 0 from J; bases not matched to a gene: 5.

This clone was picked up one time. This chain connects TRBV9 to TRBJ2-3; weak D call: TRBD2 (6 bases). V gave up 0 bases and J gave up 0 bases, with 11 bases separating them. The length of the CDR3 is 16 residues. Looked up from germline, CDR1 is SGDLS and CDR2 is YYNGEE. The CDR3 region has the DNA TGTGCCAGCAGCGTAGGGGCGGGGACCAGCACAGATACGCAGTATTTT. Protein product: CASSVGAGTSTDTQYF.

This chain joins TRBV6-1 and TRBJ1-5; D ambiguous. CDR1 and CDR2 (germline): MNHNS, SASEGT. CDR3 length: 12 amino acids. V lost 3 bases to trimming and J lost 5 bases, with 5 bases between them. The DNA of the CDR3 is TGTGCCAGCAGTGACGGGGATCAGCCCCAGCATTTT. Its translation is CASSDGDQPQHF.

CDR3 amino acids: CASSPTSGVTDTQYF. The CDR3 coding sequence is TGTGCCAGCTCACCAACTAGCGGGGTCACAGATACGCAGTATTTT. The V and J genes are TRBV18 and TRBJ2-3, with 10 bases fitting TRBD2. In germline, CDR1 is KGHSH, CDR2 LQKENI. With V trimmed by 2 bases and J by 2 bases, 1 base remained unmatched. There are 15 residues in the CDR3.

The CDR3, as DNA: TGTGCCAGCAGCGGCGGGGCGGGTTATAATTCACCCCTCCACTTT. Translated: CASSGGAGYNSPLHF. The chain is built from TRBV9 and TRBJ1-6, with D possibly TRBD1 on 5 matching bases. CDR3 length: 15 amino acids. Germline V gene data show CDR1 as SGDLS and CDR2 as YYNGEE. Trimming stripped 3 bases from V and 4 bases from J, with 11 bases between.